Reported below is one T cell receptor (beta chain). The time point denotes: pre-treatment sample, taken before nivolumab and TIL therapy. V was pared by 7 bases and J by 1 base, with 7 bases between. Germline V lookup: CDR1 MNHEY, CDR2 SVGAGI. The CDR3 has 12 amino acids. The source of the sample is a study of TIL therapy for anti-PD-1-resistant metastatic lung cancer. About the research overall: Four tumors were EGFR-mutant and two were ALK-rearranged.

The immunoSEQ assay was v3. Repertoires were generated with immunoSEQ multiplex PCR, while TCRdb's copy carries only in-frame clones and drops some. The table records 52,000 or so clones, 80% to 90% of them present only once. Sequenced here: blood, sampled at baseline. The V gene is TRBV6-5, the J gene TRBJ1-1, with D unclear. The sequence was obtained from a person aged 25 to 79 with non-small cell lung cancer. CDR3 in DNA: TGTGCCAGCATATTTGGGAACACTGAAGCTTTCTTT. Amino acid sequence: CASIFGNTEAFF.